Following are 13 T cell receptor beta chains from one sample sequenced in a study of T cells in Graves' hyperthyroidism and ophthalmopathy. The CDR3 regions of TCR beta were amplified from RNA transcripts. The TCR CDR3 was amplified in a first-round RT-PCR using the HTBI primer set. TCRdb re-called the multiplex PCR reads through MiXCR, storing one row per CDR3 protein. Of about 840,000 distinct CDR3 sequences listed, 35% to 45% are singletons. The source material was blood. The receptors stem from a man aged 18 to 30 with Graves' hyperthyroidism.

The chain carries TRBV20-1 and TRBJ1-2, with D perhaps matching TRBD1 (5 bases). V dropped 6 bases and J dropped 2 bases, with 13 bases sitting between them. The germline CDR1 and CDR2 sequences are DFQATT and SNEGSKA (reference sequence). The CDR3 has 13 residues. CDR3 amino acids: CSARTRNNYGYTF. Written as DNA, the CDR3 is TGCAGTGCGAGGACACGTAACAACTATGGCTACACCTTC.

This chain uses TRBV29-1 with TRBJ1-2; D unresolved. Germline CDR1 SQVTM, CDR2 ANQGSEA. This CDR3 has 13 amino acids. V was trimmed by 3 bases and J by 6 bases, leaving 14 bases between them. CDR3 in amino acids: CSVDPSRQDGYTF. CDR3 DNA sequence: TGCAGCGTTGATCCCTCCCGCCAGGATGGCTACACCTTC.

Notes on this clonotype: Just one base apart from a much larger clone, this may be a read error. The chain links TRBV19 to TRBJ1-2, with D unresolved. CDR3 length: 16 amino acids. Trimming shortened V by 3 bases and J by 6 bases, and 20 bases separated the two germline ends. Germline CDR1 LNHDA, CDR2 SQIVND (reference sequence). The CDR3 DNA follows: TGTGCCAGTAGTATGGACCGGCCACTATATGATGATGGCTACACCTTC. Its protein is CASSMDRPLYDDGYTF.

This sequence joins TRBV9 and TRBJ2-5; 11 nucleotides align to TRBD2. The junction had 11 bases not matched to a gene; V was cut back by 4 bases and J by 0 bases. The CDR3 consists of 18 residues. In germline, CDR1 is SGDLS, CDR2 YYNGEE. CDR3 in DNA: TGTGCCAGCAGCCCCCGGGGTAGCGGGAGGGCGTACCAAGAGACCCAGTACTTC. This translates into CASSPRGSGRAYQETQYF.

The chain recombines TRBV6-2 or TRBV6-3 with TRBJ1-5; a weak D match, TRBD1 (5 bases). V gave up 8 bases and J gave up 4 bases, with 18 bases separating them. There are 15 residues in the CDR3. CDR1 MNHEY and CDR2 SVGEGT come from the germline V gene. The CDR3 protein is CASLQDTSLNQPQHF. DNA of the CDR3: TGTGCCAGCCTTCAGGACACAAGTCTGAATCAGCCCCAGCATTTT.

This chain connects TRBV7-9 to TRBJ1-5, with D hard to call. From germline, CDR1 is SEHNR and CDR2 FQNEAQ (reference sequence). Trimming pared 5 bases from V and 11 bases from J, leaving 22 bases between. This CDR3 contains 15 residues. The CDR3 region is CASSPFPDLQETQHF. The CDR3 DNA reads as TGTGCCAGCAGCCCATTTCCTGACTTGCAAGAGACCCAGCATTTT. Full variable domain (remainder filled in from reference TRBV7-9 and TRBJ1-5): DTGVSQNPRHKITKRGQNVTFRCDPISEHNRLYWYRQTLGQGPEFLTYFQNEAQLEKSRLLSDRFSAERPKGSFSTLEIQRTEQGDSAMYLCASSPFPDLQETQHFGDGTRLSIL.

This clonotype was detected many times. The V gene is TRBV10-3, the J gene TRBJ1-3; D not certain. V lost 5 bases and J lost 0, with 11 bases in between. Germline V gene data show CDR1 as ENHRY and CDR2 as SYGVKD. The CDR3 has 15 amino acids. CDR3 in DNA: TGTGCCATCAGTCTCAGCGGCCTCTCTGGAAACACCATATATTTT. The encoded protein is CAISLSGLSGNTIYF.

A few counts support this clonotype. This may come from a read error, since a much larger clone is one base off. This sequence joins TRBV2 and TRBJ2-5; D unresolved. The CDR3 length is 13 residues. Trimming removed 3 bases from V and 9 bases from J, with 14 bases in between. Germline assignment: CDR1 SNHLY and CDR2 FYNNEI. The CDR3 DNA is TGTGCCAGCAGTGAGGGTGTTCGCGAGGCCCAGTACTTC. Its protein is CASSEGVREAQYF.

This chain uses TRBV7-9 with TRBJ2-7; 7 positions agree with TRBD2. Per the germline V gene, CDR1 is SEHNR and CDR2 is FQNEAQ (reference sequence). The CDR3 runs to 15 residues. Trimming took 7 bases from V and 3 from J; bases not matched to a gene: 12. Here the CDR3 DNA reads TGTGCCAGCATTTATGGTCCTAGCGGATTCTACGAGCAGTACTTC. Protein sequence: CASIYGPSGFYEQYF.

This clonotype showed up many times. The rearrangement links TRBV14 to TRBJ1-1; 8 bases line up with TRBD1. The CDR3 is 14 residues long. The germline V gene encodes CDR1 SGHDN and CDR2 FVKESK. V lost 4 bases to trimming and J lost 1 base; unmatched junction nucleotides: 2. CDR3 DNA: TGTGCCAGCAGCCGTACAGGGGGGAACACTGAAGCTTTCTTT. The encoded protein is CASSRTGGNTEAFF.

The gene calls are TRBV15 and TRBJ2-2; 8 bases fit TRBD2. The CDR3 extends over 17 amino acids. After removal of 3 bases from V and 5 bases from J, the junction contained 11 bases not matched to a gene. CDR1 is LNHNV, CDR2 YYDKDF, per germline (reference sequence). CDR3 in DNA: TGTGCCACCAGCAGTAACCCCGTAGCGGGAAGGACCGGGGAGCTGTTTTTT. Protein: CATSSNPVAGRTGELFF.

The chain combines TRBV11-2 with TRBJ2-5; no clear D. Germline V gene lookup returns CDR1 SGHAT and CDR2 FQNNGV. V was pared by 5 bases and J by 4 bases, with 17 bases between. There are 15 residues in the CDR3. The CDR3 bases are TGTGCCAGCAGCGCAGATTACTGGGGTCCAGAGACCCAGTACTTC. This translates into CASSADYWGPETQYF.

As for this clonotype: A much larger clone differs from this one at a single base, so this may be a read error. V usage is TRBV7-3 and J usage is TRBJ1-2, with D possibly matching TRBD1 (6 bases). This CDR3 comprises 13 residues. Germline CDR1 reads SGHTA; CDR2 reads FQGTGA. Here the CDR3 DNA reads TGTGCCAGCGGCTTACAACAGGGCGATGGCTACACCTTC. Its translation: CASGLQQGDGYTF.